These 26 T cell receptor beta chains originate from one sample sequenced in a study of CD8+ T cells in alopecia areata. Extraction and reverse transcription of RNA yielded cDNA as the sequencing template. TCRdb keeps only in-frame clones here, not all; method: immunoSEQ multiplex PCR. The data hold 150,000 or so clones, with around 47% observed a single time. Sequenced sample: CD4+ T cells sorted from blood. These receptors were collected from a human donor with alopecia areata.

This clone has only a few counts. This sequence joins TRBV7-2 and TRBJ2-1; 9 positions match TRBD2. The CDR3 covers 12 residues. V was pared by 4 bases and J by 10 bases, with 2 bases of the junction left unmatched. From germline, CDR1 is SGHTA and CDR2 FQGNSA. This chain's CDR3 is CASSSSGREQFF. The CDR3 nucleotides read TGTGCCAGCAGCTCGAGCGGGAGGGAGCAGTTCTTC. The full variable domain, completed using reference TRBV7-2 and TRBJ2-1, is GAGVSQSPSNKVTEKGKDVELRCDPISGHTALYWYRQSLGQGLEFLIYFQGNSAPDKSGLPSDRFSAERTGGSVSTLTIQRTQQEDSAVYLCASSSSGREQFFGPGTRLTVL.

The rearrangement links TRBV15 to TRBJ2-5, with 9 bases fitting TRBD1. Germline loops: CDR1 LNHNV, CDR2 YYDKDF (reference sequence). The CDR3 spans 15 residues. The V and J ends lost 3 bases and 3 bases, in that order; junction bases with no gene match: 5. CDR3 in amino acids: CATSSPGQGEETQYF. The DNA of the CDR3 is TGTGCCACCAGCAGTCCGGGACAGGGAGAAGAGACCCAGTACTTC.

The chain has TRBV29-1 and TRBJ2-5; D is perhaps TRBD1 (5 bases). Germline loops: CDR1 SQVTM, CDR2 ANQGSEA. The CDR3 is 15 amino acids. CDR3: CTATPPRAIQETQYF. Here the CDR3 DNA reads TGCACGGCCACCCCCCCCAGGGCGATCCAAGAGACCCAGTACTTC.

The V call is TRBV29-1, the J call TRBJ2-7; TRBD1 matches at 8 bases. The length of the CDR3 is 13 residues. The trim removed 0 bases at V and 4 bases at J, leaving 2 bases unmatched. Looked up from germline, CDR1 is SQVTM and CDR2 is ANQGSEA. The CDR3 DNA follows: TGCAGCGTTGAAGATGACAGGGGATACGAGCAGTACTTC. Translating gives CSVEDDRGYEQYF.

V usage is TRBV29-1 and J usage is TRBJ2-1, with D possibly TRBD2 on 6 matching bases. The CDR3 is 11 amino acids. CDR1 is SQVTM and CDR2 is ANQGSEA in the germline V gene. V lost 7 bases, J lost 8 bases, and 12 bases lay in between. The CDR3 bases are TGCAGCGGGGGGGATCCTTATGAGCAGTTCTTC. This gives the protein CSGGDPYEQFF.

The chain employs TRBV28 and TRBJ2-5, with TRBD2 matching 12 bases. The germline V gene has CDR1 MDHEN and CDR2 SYDVKM. After removal of 4 bases from V and 4 bases from J, the junction contained 13 bases not matched to a gene. The CDR3 loop spans 18 amino acids. The CDR3 nucleotides read TGTGCCAGCAGTTCAGACGAACGACTAGCGGGAGTGTTAGAGACCCAGTACTTC. Protein product: CASSSDERLAGVLETQYF. The full variable domain, with the rest looked up from reference TRBV28 and TRBJ2-5, is DVKVTQSSRYLVKRTGEKVFLECVQDMDHENMFWYRQDPGLGLRLIYFSYDVKMKEKGDIPEGYSVSREKKERFSLILESASTNQTSMYLCASSSDERLAGVLETQYFGPGTRLLVL.

This clone has more than one count but fewer than ten. The rearrangement joins TRBV5-1 to TRBJ2-3; D ambiguous. The germline gives CDR1 SGHRS, CDR2 YFSETQ. This CDR3 region has 14 residues. V shed 2 bases and J shed 0 bases, with 7 bases lying between them. The CDR3 here is CASSFSVSTDTQYF. The CDR3 DNA reads TGCGCCAGCAGCTTCTCAGTGAGCACAGATACGCAGTATTTT.

V is TRBV7-6 and J is TRBJ2-7; 11 bases are a match to TRBD2. V lost 1 base, J lost 5 bases, and 1 base stayed unmatched. Germline lookup yields CDR1 SGHVS and CDR2 FNYEAQ. The CDR3 sequence is 14 residues long. The CDR3 reads CASSLVAGGNEQYF. In DNA, the CDR3 is TGTGCCAGCAGCTTAGTAGCGGGAGGGAACGAGCAGTACTTC.

This clone has a handful of counts. The chain employs TRBV25-1 and TRBJ1-1; D is undetermined. The CDR3 sequence is 12 residues long. Deletions cut 5 bases from V and 6 bases from J, with 10 bases between. Germline assignment: CDR1 MGHDK and CDR2 SYGVNS. CDR3 protein: CASSTVFSEAFF. The CDR3 DNA reads TGTGCCAGCAGTACCGTGTTCTCTGAAGCTTTCTTT.

This clone was seen a few times. Here the CDR3 reads CASSVVTGPSGANVLTF. In DNA, the CDR3 is TGTGCCAGCAGTGTAGTGACAGGACCTTCTGGGGCCAACGTCCTGACTTTC. This chain uses TRBV28 with TRBJ2-6; D possibly corresponds to TRBD1 (6 bases). Trimming stripped 5 bases from V and 1 base from J, with 15 bases between. This CDR3 contains 17 residues. Germline V gives CDR1 MDHEN, CDR2 SYDVKM.

This clone was observed a handful of times. This sequence joins TRBV9 and TRBJ2-5, with D possibly matching TRBD2 (6 bases). In germline, CDR1 is SGDLS, CDR2 YYNGEE. This CDR3 has 13 residues. V lost 7 bases and J 5 bases, leaving 15 bases between the germline ends. The CDR3 nucleotides read TGTGCCAGCGGAGTAGCGGACGGGGAGACCCAGTACTTC. Protein product: CASGVADGETQYF.

The table lists this clone with a few counts. V is TRBV30 and J is TRBJ2-3, with 11 positions matching TRBD1. CDR3 length equals 15 residues. Per germline, CDR1 GTSNPN and CDR2 SVGIG (reference sequence). V trimming: 2 bases; J trimming: 2 bases; junction bases outside the gene matches: 3. CDR3 region: CAWSRDRGITDTQYF. The CDR3 DNA reads TGTGCCTGGAGTCGGGACAGGGGGATCACAGATACGCAGTATTTT.

On this clone: Other nucleotide sequences in the sample specify the same CDR3. This sequence joins TRBV29-1 and TRBJ2-5; D unresolved. V was cut by 6 bases and J by 2 bases, with 13 bases left in between. Germline CDR1 is SQVTM and CDR2 is ANQGSEA. This CDR3 is 13 amino acids long. CDR3 protein: CSVTGRLQETQYF. DNA of the CDR3: TGCAGCGTCACGGGCCGGCTACAAGAGACCCAGTACTTC.

The chain recombines TRBV6-1 with TRBJ2-5, with D hard to call. Germline V CDR1 and CDR2: MNHNS, SASEGT. V lost 2 bases to trimming and J lost 2 bases, with 9 bases between them. This CDR3 is 14 amino acids long. As DNA, the CDR3 is TGTGCCAGCAGTGAAATCGCTCGGCAAGAGACCCAGTACTTC. It encodes CASSEIARQETQYF.

V and J are TRBV27 and TRBJ2-1, with TRBD2 identical over 12 bases. With 9 bases clipped from V and 4 bases from J, the junction kept 4 bases outside the gene matches. CDR1 MNHEY and CDR2 SMNVEV come from the germline V gene (reference sequence). This CDR3 is 14 amino acids long. This CDR3 reads CASRLAGVYNEQFF. CDR3 DNA: TGTGCCAGTAGACTAGCGGGAGTATACAATGAGCAGTTCTTC.

The sample holds a few counts of this clone. The gene calls are TRBV29-1 and TRBJ2-5; the D gene is possibly TRBD2 (6 bases). The germline CDR1 and CDR2 sequences are SQVTM and ANQGSEA. V was pared by 5 bases and J by 7 bases, with 11 bases between. The CDR3 runs to 11 residues. CDR3 DNA sequence: TGCAGCGTTTGGGGGGTCGGGACCCAGTACTTC. This encodes CSVWGVGTQYF.

This chain links TRBV6-5 with TRBJ2-7; D call uncertain. This CDR3 region has 15 residues. Trimming stripped 4 bases from V and 0 bases from J, with 13 bases between. Looked up from germline, CDR1 is MNHEY and CDR2 is SVGAGI. This chain's CDR3 is CASSWGPELSYEQYF. The CDR3 DNA reads as TGTGCCAGCAGTTGGGGTCCGGAGCTCTCCTACGAGCAGTACTTC.

The rearrangement uses TRBV29-1 and TRBJ2-1, with D maybe TRBD2 (5 bases). CDR1 is SQVTM, CDR2 ANQGSEA, per germline. The CDR3 totals 14 residues. Trimming shortened V by 4 bases and J by 6 bases, and 16 bases separated the two germline ends. The DNA for the CDR3 is TGCAGCGTTGTTCGTACTAGTTTAGCCAATGAGCAGTTCTTC. Protein product: CSVVRTSLANEQFF.

In DNA form, the CDR3 reads TGTGCCAGCAGTACCGAGGCTCCCACCAGGGATGGCTACACCTTC. It is translated as CASSTEAPTRDGYTF. The V gene is TRBV5-6, the J gene TRBJ1-2; possible D gene TRBD1, 5 bases. The germline V gene has CDR1 SGHDT and CDR2 YYEEEE. Trimming left V 5 bases short and J 6 bases short, with 20 bases between. The CDR3 sequence is 15 residues long. Supplemented by reference TRBV5-6 and TRBJ1-2, the full variable domain reads DAGVTQSPTHLIKTRGQQVTLRCSPKSGHDTVSWYQQALGQGPQFIFQYYEEEERQRGNFPDRFSGHQFPNYSSELNVNALLLGDSALYLCASSTEAPTRDGYTFGSGTRLTVV.

V usage is TRBV29-1 and J usage is TRBJ1-1; possibly TRBD1 for D (6 bases). The CDR3 has 13 residues. Germline V gene data show CDR1 as SQVTM and CDR2 as ANQGSEA. V was clipped by 7 bases and J by 6 bases, with 18 bases between them. The CDR3 reads CSGSMGARSEAFF. The CDR3 DNA is TGCAGCGGGAGTATGGGGGCAAGGTCTGAAGCTTTCTTT. Full variable domain (missing parts from reference TRBV29-1 and TRBJ1-1): SAVISQKPSRDICQRGTSLTIQCQVDSQVTMMFWYRQQPGQSLTLIATANQGSEATYESGFVIDKFPISRPNLTFSTLTVSNMSPEDSSIYLCSGSMGARSEAFFGQGTRLTVV.

V usage is TRBV5-4 and J usage is TRBJ2-5, with D unclear. Germline V CDR1 and CDR2: SGHNT, YYREEE (reference sequence). There are 14 residues in the CDR3. The V gene lost 4 bases and the J gene lost 4 bases, with 14 bases spanning the gap. CDR3 amino acids: CASSPTLSVETQYF. The CDR3 DNA is TGTGCCAGCAGCCCCACCCTTTCGGTAGAGACCCAGTACTTC.

CDR3 DNA: TGTGCCAGCAGTCAAACACACAGGGAGGAGGAAACCTACACCTTC. Translating gives CASSQTHREEETYTF. This chain connects TRBV6-5 to TRBJ1-2; TRBD1 might be the D (6 bases). Trimming shortened V by 5 bases and J by 10 bases, and 23 bases separated the two germline ends. The CDR3 is 15 amino acids. The germline gives CDR1 MNHEY, CDR2 SVGAGI.

The chain recombines TRBV27 with TRBJ1-2; TRBD1 aligns across 7 bases. Trimming removed 3 bases from V and 3 bases from J; junction bases left unmatched: 4. The CDR3 has 14 residues. The germline CDR1 and CDR2 sequences are MNHEY and SMNVEV (reference sequence). In nucleotides, the CDR3 is TGTGCCAGCAGTTTTAGAGGGGGCGACTATGGCTACACCTTC. It codes for CASSFRGGDYGYTF.

The chain combines TRBV5-1 with TRBJ2-5, with unresolved D. The germline CDR1 and CDR2 sequences are SGHRS and YFSETQ. V lost 1 base, J lost 2 bases, and 9 bases lay in between. This CDR3 region has 14 residues. The CDR3, as DNA: TGCGCCAGCAGCTTGAGCGTTTTACAAGAGACCCAGTACTTC. Translated, it gives CASSLSVLQETQYF.

About this clone itself: The sample holds other DNA sequences that translate to the same CDR3. V is TRBV29-1 and J is TRBJ1-5; no definite D call. CDR3 length: 13 amino acids. V lost 4 bases and J lost 0, with 7 bases in between. Germline V gene lookup returns CDR1 SQVTM and CDR2 ANQGSEA. CDR3 region: CSVGQGSNQPQHF. The CDR3 DNA follows: TGCAGCGTTGGCCAAGGTAGCAATCAGCCCCAGCATTTT.

The chain has TRBV5-1 and TRBJ2-1; 8 positions agree with TRBD2. V shed 0 bases and J 13 bases; nucleotides not matched to a gene: 15. The germline V gene encodes CDR1 SGHRS and CDR2 YFSETQ. CDR3 size: 16 residues. The CDR3 reads CASSLARLAGTERQFF. The CDR3 DNA reads TGCGCCAGCAGCTTGGCCCGGCTAGCGGGTACTGAGAGACAGTTCTTC.